These 22 T cell receptor beta chains came from one sample sequenced in a study of post-analysis software for immune sequencing data (dated by TCRdb to 2013 to 2016). What the authors observed across the whole study: Patients showed significantly higher frequencies than controls for five TRBV segments, among them TRBV5-6, TRBV5-1 and TRBV20-1.

Receptor amplification or capture employed PCR. For sequencing, an Illumina HiSeq 2500 was employed. Unique molecular identifiers were incorporated into TCR beta cDNA libraries to reduce PCR and sequencing biases. TCRdb applied fastp at Q25 and MiXCR to the public reads, then kept only in-frame beta chains. Here each entry gathers all rows of one CDR3 protein and keeps the most common genes and DNA. Here the sample has hundreds of thousands of distinct CDR3 sequences; 53% occur a single time. Together, the top ten hold under 6% of the sample. Their antigen targets remain unknown. Sequenced: blood. Receptors were obtained from a girl aged 5 to 17 with multiple sclerosis.

This clonotype occurred once. A read error is possible here, since a much larger clone lies one base away. The chain uses TRBV3-1 and TRBJ2-3; no clear D gene. The CDR3 runs 13 residues. CDR1 is LGHDT, CDR2 YNNKEL, per germline (reference sequence). The CDR3 DNA reads as TGTGCCAGCAGCCCGGGCCCCACATATACGCAGTATTTT. This encodes CASSPGPTYTQYF.

This clonotype was observed a few times. The rearrangement links TRBV27 to TRBJ2-7, with a tentative D call TRBD1 (6 bases). The V end lost 8 bases, the J end lost 0 bases, and 11 bases lay between the germline ends. Germline CDR1 and CDR2: MNHEY and SMNVEV (reference sequence). The CDR3 runs 13 residues. CDR3 in DNA: TGTGCCAGCTCGACAGGTCTCTCCTACGAGCAGTACTTC. Protein sequence: CASSTGLSYEQYF.

The chain links TRBV29-1 to TRBJ1-1, with a tentative D call TRBD1 (6 bases). V was shortened by 3 bases and J by 5 bases, with 13 bases between the two germline ends. The CDR3 spans 13 residues. CDR1 is SQVTM and CDR2 is ANQGSEA in the germline V gene. This CDR3 is CSVEQGGGTEAFF. The CDR3 region has the DNA TGCAGCGTTGAGCAGGGAGGGGGGACTGAAGCTTTCTTT. The variable domain in full, completed from reference TRBV29-1 and TRBJ1-1, reads SAVISQKPSRDICQRGTSLTIQCQVDSQVTMMFWYRQQPGQSLTLIATANQGSEATYESGFVIDKFPISRPNLTFSTLTVSNMSPEDSSIYLCSVEQGGGTEAFFGQGTRLTVV.

V and J are TRBV29-1 and TRBJ2-7; D is possibly TRBD1 (6 bases). Germline V gives CDR1 SQVTM, CDR2 ANQGSEA. Trimming shortened V by 7 bases and J by 1 base, and 17 bases separated the two germline ends. The CDR3 length is 14 residues. The DNA of the CDR3 is TGCAGCGAGGGGATACGGACAGAATCCTACGAGCAGTACTTC. Its translation is CSEGIRTESYEQYF.

This clonotype showed up just a few times. The V and J genes are TRBV7-2 and TRBJ2-3; 12 bases map to TRBD2. CDR3 length: 15 amino acids. The ends lost 1 base at V and 6 bases at J; junction bases unmatched: 2. From germline, CDR1 is SGHTA and CDR2 FQGNSA. The chain's CDR3 is CASSLGTSGGDTQYF. DNA for the CDR3: TGTGCCAGCAGCTTAGGAACTAGCGGGGGGGATACGCAGTATTTT.

This clonotype was detected a few times. This chain uses TRBV20-1 with TRBJ2-7; possibly TRBD1 for D (5 bases). CDR3 length: 15 residues. The V end was cut by 3 bases, the J end by 3 bases, with 18 bases between. CDR1 DFQATT and CDR2 SNEGSKA come from the germline V gene (reference sequence). In DNA form, the CDR3 reads TGCAGTGCTAGGGGGCAGCTCCTTCCCCACTACGAGCAGTACTTC. This sequence encodes CSARGQLLPHYEQYF.

This clonotype has just a few counts. J is TRBJ1-2 and V is TRBV5-1, with D uncertain. The CDR3 has 13 residues. V was clipped by 6 bases and J by 4 bases, with 13 bases between them. CDR1 is SGHRS, CDR2 YFSETQ, per germline. The CDR3 loop reads CASTAGILYGYTF. The DNA for the CDR3 is TGCGCCAGCACCGCCGGGATCCTCTATGGCTACACCTTC.

The chain has TRBV29-1 and TRBJ2-5, with unresolved D. Per the germline V gene, CDR1 is SQVTM and CDR2 is ANQGSEA. The CDR3 spans 13 residues. V was trimmed by 0 bases and J by 0 bases, leaving 5 bases between them. The CDR3 loop is CSVEDSNQETQYF. The CDR3, as DNA: TGCAGCGTTGAAGATTCGAACCAAGAGACCCAGTACTTC.

This clonotype was counted only a few times. The chain combines TRBV7-3 with TRBJ2-3, with D unclear. Germline V lookup: CDR1 SGHTA, CDR2 FQGTGA. The length of the CDR3 is 14 residues. The V and J ends lost 1 base and 3 bases respectively, with 8 bases between them. The CDR3 reads CASSLIGETDTQYF. In DNA, the CDR3 is TGTGCCAGCAGCTTAATCGGAGAGACAGATACGCAGTATTTT.

This clonotype has more than one count but fewer than ten. This chain connects TRBV20-1 to TRBJ2-7; D is possibly TRBD1 (6 bases). CDR1 is DFQATT and CDR2 is SNEGSKA in the germline V gene (reference sequence). There are 14 residues in the CDR3. With 3 bases removed from V and 2 bases from J, the gap between germline ends came to 14 bases. DNA for the CDR3: TGCAGTGCTAGGGGGGCAGGGGCCGCCTACGAGCAGTACTTC. This gives the protein CSARGAGAAYEQYF.

This chain uses TRBV4-1 with TRBJ2-4, with TRBD1 matching over 9 bases. J gave up 0 bases and V 1 base, and 16 bases lay outside the gene matches. This CDR3 is built from 21 residues. CDR1 is MGHRA, CDR2 YSYEKL, per germline. The DNA for the CDR3 is TGCGCCAGCAGCCAAGGGCCTCCGGGACAGGGAGAGGGGGTAGCCAAAAACATTCAGTACTTC. Translation: CASSQGPPGQGEGVAKNIQYF.

The chain recombines TRBV11-2 with TRBJ1-2, with a possible D match to TRBD1 (6 bases). The V end lost 4 bases, the J end lost 1 base, and 13 bases lay between the germline ends. Looked up from germline, CDR1 is SGHAT and CDR2 is FQNNGV. This CDR3 region has 15 residues. The CDR3 nucleotides read TGTGCCAGCAGCTCGTCTGACAGGATTAACTATGGCTACACCTTC. Protein product: CASSSSDRINYGYTF.

This clonotype was recorded once. CDR3 DNA: TGCGCCAGCAGCTTTGGGGGAGCAAGTGGTGAGCAGTTCTTC. This codes for CASSFGGASGEQFF. V usage is TRBV5-1 and J usage is TRBJ2-1; D possibly matches TRBD1 or TRBD2 (5 bases each). The germline V gene encodes CDR1 SGHRS and CDR2 YFSETQ. Trimming left V 2 bases short and J 9 bases short, with 15 bases between. The CDR3 runs to 14 residues.

The chain carries TRBV29-1 and TRBJ2-3, with TRBD1 matching over 9 bases. Unmatched junction bases numbered 16, after V lost 6 bases and J lost 3 bases. The germline V gene has CDR1 SQVTM and CDR2 ANQGSEA. This CDR3 has 17 amino acids. The CDR3: CSVVPPGQGTITDTQYF. Here the CDR3 DNA reads TGCAGCGTCGTCCCCCCGGGACAGGGCACGATAACAGATACGCAGTATTTT.

The chain links TRBV20-1 to TRBJ2-1; no firm D call. This CDR3 comprises 11 residues. Trimming stripped 1 base from V and 10 bases from J, with 8 bases between. Germline CDR1 and CDR2: DFQATT and SNEGSKA (reference sequence). CDR3 sequence reads: CSARAFEEQFF. CDR3 DNA sequence: TGCAGTGCTAGAGCTTTTGAGGAGCAGTTCTTC.

This clonotype has more than one count but fewer than ten. This chain's CDR3 is CASSSERGGEETQYF. DNA of the CDR3: TGTGCCAGCAGCTCGGAGCGGGGGGGCGAGGAGACCCAGTACTTC. The chain recombines TRBV5-5 with TRBJ2-5; TRBD2 matches at 10 bases. Germline values: CDR1 SGHKS, CDR2 YYEKEE (reference sequence). The CDR3 is 15 residues long. Trimming at V came to 3 bases and at J to 5 bases, leaving 7 bases not matched to a gene.

The chain combines TRBV4-1 with TRBJ1-1, with D possibly TRBD1 on 6 matching bases. The CDR3 contains 13 residues. V gave up 2 bases and J gave up 5 bases, with 9 bases separating them. Per germline, CDR1 MGHRA and CDR2 YSYEKL. CDR3 region: CASSQPQGTEAFF. The CDR3 nucleotides read TGCGCCAGCAGCCAACCACAGGGTACTGAAGCTTTCTTT.

This chain connects TRBV20-1 to TRBJ2-7; the match to TRBD2 covers 13 bases. The CDR3 contains 15 residues. With V trimmed by 6 bases and J by 3 bases, 8 bases remained unmatched. Per germline, CDR1 DFQATT and CDR2 SNEGSKA (reference sequence). The CDR3 loop is CSARGLAGPYYEQYF. DNA of the CDR3: TGCAGTGCAAGGGGACTAGCGGGACCTTACTACGAGCAGTACTTC.

J is TRBJ2-1 and V is TRBV20-1; D might be TRBD2 (6 bases). The CDR3 covers 11 residues. Germline lookup yields CDR1 DFQATT and CDR2 SNEGSKA (reference sequence). The CDR3 DNA is TGCAGAATGGCTAGCGCCAGTGAGCAGTTCTTC. This translates into CRMASASEQFF.

This chain joins TRBV2 and TRBJ2-3; 10 nucleotides align to TRBD2. Germline CDR1 is SNHLY and CDR2 is FYNNEI. After removal of 7 bases from V and 3 bases from J, the junction contained 4 bases not matched to a gene. The CDR3 runs 14 residues. The CDR3 region is CASTGLAATDTQYF. The CDR3 nucleotides are TGTGCCAGCACAGGACTAGCGGCAACAGATACGCAGTATTTT.

The V call is TRBV12-3 or TRBV12-4, the J call TRBJ2-1; the D call may be TRBD1 or TRBD2 (5 bases each). The CDR3 is 15 amino acids. V was trimmed by 4 bases and J by 6 bases, leaving 16 bases between them. The CDR3 DNA reads TGTGCCAGCAGTTCCCAGAGGGGAAAGGGCAATGAGCAGTTCTTC. Protein sequence: CASSSQRGKGNEQFF.

This clonotype has more than one count but fewer than ten. This chain links TRBV6-5 with TRBJ2-7; possible D gene TRBD1, 6 bases. V gave up 6 bases and J gave up 0 bases, with 12 bases separating them. The CDR3 runs 14 residues. Germline assignment: CDR1 MNHEY and CDR2 SVGAGI. The CDR3 here is CASRTGTTSYEQYF. CDR3 bases: TGTGCCAGCAGAACCGGGACAACCTCCTACGAGCAGTACTTC.